The 26 T cell receptor beta chains reported below all come from one sample, sequenced in a study of response to subunit inactivated influenza vaccine. TCRdb reanalysed the RT-PCR reads using MiXCR and keeps one entry per CDR3 protein. The data show approximately 480,000 distinct CDR3 sequences, roughly 11% seen once. The sample consisted of PBMCs from blood, taken 45 days after vaccination. These TCRs come from a man aged 50-60 years who received an inactivated influenza vaccine.

The chain couples TRBV29-1 to TRBJ1-1; 7 bases agree with TRBD1. The V and J ends lost 7 bases and 3 bases, in that order; junction bases with no gene match: 20. Germline V CDR1 and CDR2: SQVTM, ANQGSEA. The CDR3 spans 17 residues. The CDR3 here is CSETLILFRDRYTEAFF. Written as DNA, the CDR3 is TGCAGCGAAACACTTATCCTATTCCGGGACAGATACACTGAAGCTTTCTTT. The complete variable domain, with remaining parts taken from reference TRBV29-1 and TRBJ1-1, reads SAVISQKPSRDICQRGTSLTIQCQVDSQVTMMFWYRQQPGQSLTLIATANQGSEATYESGFVIDKFPISRPNLTFSTLTVSNMSPEDSSIYLCSETLILFRDRYTEAFFGQGTRLTVV.

The rearrangement joins TRBV20-1 to TRBJ2-7; 13 bases are a match to TRBD2. V was clipped by 4 bases and J by 3 bases; unmatched bases: 3. Germline V gives CDR1 DFQATT, CDR2 SNEGSKA (reference sequence). The CDR3 is made up of 14 amino acids. CDR3 amino acids: CSATGTSGVYEQYF. In DNA, the CDR3 is TGCAGTGCTACCGGGACTAGCGGGGTCTACGAGCAGTACTTC.

This clonotype was observed a handful of times. The rearrangement uses TRBV20-1 and TRBJ2-1; 7 bases match TRBD2. Germline V gene data show CDR1 as DFQATT and CDR2 as SNEGSKA (reference sequence). CDR3 length equals 15 residues. V lost 7 bases, J lost 0 bases, and 9 bases stayed unmatched. CDR3 nucleotides: TGCAGTGTTCCACTAGCGCTGAGCTCCTACAATGAGCAGTTCTTC. Its protein is CSVPLALSSYNEQFF.

This clonotype was detected only a few times. The gene calls are TRBV5-8 and TRBJ2-3; maybe TRBD2 (6 bases). Germline-derived CDR1 and CDR2 are SGHTS and YDEGEE. The CDR3 spans 17 residues. Deletions cut 0 bases from V and 6 bases from J, with 20 bases between. This CDR3 reads CASSLAPAGSLGDTQYF. The CDR3 DNA is TGTGCCAGCAGCTTGGCTCCCGCGGGGTCTTTGGGCGATACGCAGTATTTT.

The chain carries TRBV5-1 and TRBJ2-5, with TRBD1 as a possible D gene (6 bases). V shed 3 bases and J shed 4 bases, with 16 bases lying between them. This CDR3 spans 15 amino acids. The germline gives CDR1 SGHRS, CDR2 YFSETQ. CDR3 coding DNA: TGCGCCAGCAGCTCGACAGCCCCAGGGGCAGAGACCCAGTACTTC. Translating gives CASSSTAPGAETQYF.

The chain joins TRBV9 to TRBJ2-5; 7 nucleotides match TRBD1. The trim removed 0 bases at V and 4 bases at J, leaving 9 bases unmatched. Germline CDR1 SGDLS, CDR2 YYNGEE. This CDR3 contains 16 residues. CDR3 in amino acids: CASSVEDRPFLETQYF. Here the CDR3 DNA reads TGTGCCAGCAGCGTAGAGGACAGGCCTTTTTTAGAGACCCAGTACTTC. Complete variable domain (other parts from reference TRBV9 and TRBJ2-5): DSGVTQTPKHLITATGQRVTLRCSPRSGDLSVYWYQQSLDQGLQFLIQYYNGEERAKGNILERFSAQQFPDLHSELNLSSLELGDSALYFCASSVEDRPFLETQYFGPGTRLLVL.

This chain joins TRBV4-1 and TRBJ2-6, with D unresolved. CDR3 length equals 17 residues. Trimming took 1 base from V and 3 from J, leaving 13 bases between them. Germline V gives CDR1 MGHRA, CDR2 YSYEKL. The CDR3 region is CASSQVLQKFGANVLTF. The CDR3 nucleotides are TGCGCCAGCAGCCAAGTTTTGCAGAAATTTGGGGCCAACGTCCTGACTTTC.

This clonotype was seen many times. The CDR3 DNA reads TGCAGTGCTAGAGTCGGGCAGGGCAGGAGTACCATATATTTT. Its protein product is CSARVGQGRSTIYF. The rearrangement links TRBV20-1 to TRBJ1-3; maybe TRBD1 (5 bases). Germline V gene sequence: CDR1 DFQATT, CDR2 SNEGSKA (reference sequence). This CDR3 is built from 14 residues. The germline V and J ends were trimmed by 1 base and 10 bases, with 17 bases remaining between them.

The chain recombines TRBV7-2 with TRBJ2-3; 7 bases map to TRBD1. The CDR3 length is 14 residues. Germline CDR1 reads SGHTA; CDR2 reads FQGNSA. The V gene end was trimmed by 5 bases and the J gene end by 6 bases; junction bases not matched to a gene: 8. The CDR3, as DNA: TGTGCCAGCAGCGGCCAGACAGGGCCCGATACGCAGTATTTT. It translates to CASSGQTGPDTQYF.

Many counts were recorded for this clonotype. This sequence joins TRBV6-2 or TRBV6-3 and TRBJ1-5; perhaps TRBD1 as D (5 bases). Germline loops: CDR1 MNHEY, CDR2 SVGEGT. This CDR3 is built from 17 residues. The germline V and J ends were trimmed by 2 bases and 7 bases, with 21 bases remaining between them. The CDR3 reads CASSYVLDPVGDQPQHF. CDR3 nucleotide sequence: TGTGCCAGCAGTTACGTGTTGGATCCTGTGGGGGACCAGCCCCAGCATTTT.

This clonotype has more than one count but fewer than ten. The J gene is TRBJ1-1, the V gene TRBV5-1, with D maybe TRBD1 (5 bases). Trimming pared 1 base from V and 7 bases from J, leaving 8 bases between. CDR3 length: 12 residues. The V gene's germline CDR1 is SGHRS and CDR2 YFSETQ. DNA of the CDR3: TGCGCCAGCAGCTTGAGCGACAGTGAAGCTTTCTTT. It encodes CASSLSDSEAFF. The variable domain in full, completed from reference TRBV5-1 and TRBJ1-1, reads KAGVTQTPRYLIKTRGQQVTLSCSPISGHRSVSWYQQTPGQGLQFLFEYFSETQRNKGNFPGRFSGRQFSNSRSEMNVSTLELGDSALYLCASSLSDSEAFFGQGTRLTVV.

This clonotype has more than one count but fewer than ten. V usage is TRBV20-1 and J usage is TRBJ2-7, with 9 bases matching TRBD2. Germline lookup yields CDR1 DFQATT and CDR2 SNEGSKA (reference sequence). This CDR3 contains 16 residues. Losses at the gene ends were 2 bases for V and 1 base for J; bases not matched to a gene: 9. CDR3 coding DNA: TGCAGTGCTAGATCGACGCGGGGGGGCGGTTCCTACGAGCAGTACTTC. Translation gives CSARSTRGGGSYEQYF.

This clonotype was seen only a few times. V gene TRBV7-2 combines with J gene TRBJ1-4, with D perhaps matching TRBD1 (6 bases). The CDR3 loop spans 16 amino acids. Trimming took off 4 bases at V and 4 bases at J, with 16 bases between the two ends. The germline gives CDR1 SGHTA, CDR2 FQGNSA. CDR3 amino acids: CASSSDRTVFNEKLFF. The CDR3 nucleotides read TGTGCCAGCAGCTCGGACCGGACAGTCTTTAATGAAAAACTGTTTTTT.

The count of this clonotype is one. J is TRBJ2-1 and V is TRBV25-1; TRBD2 matches 7 bases. Germline CDR1 reads MGHDK; CDR2 reads SYGVNS. V dropped 3 bases and J dropped 12; count of bases not matched to a gene: 2. The CDR3 is 11 amino acids. CDR3 sequence reads: CASSEGGRQFF. The CDR3 DNA is TGTGCCAGCAGTGAGGGAGGGAGGCAGTTCTTC.

Concerning this clonotype: With a much larger clone just one base away, this may be a read error. The chain links TRBV29-1 to TRBJ2-1; 7 positions agree with TRBD2. Germline CDR1 is SQVTM and CDR2 is ANQGSEA. There are 15 residues in the CDR3. The J segment lost 7 bases and the V segment lost 7 bases, leaving 16 bases of the junction unmatched. The CDR3, as DNA: TGCAGCGGCGGACTAGTGGGAGGACCGGAGAATGAGCAGTTCTTC. It encodes CSGGLVGGPENEQFF.

There are a few counts of this clonotype. The chain links TRBV4-3 to TRBJ2-7; D remains ambiguous. Germline CDR1 is LGHNA and CDR2 is YSLEER. This CDR3 contains 14 residues. Trimming stripped 1 base from V and 1 base from J, with 8 bases between. CDR3 sequence (DNA): TGCGCCAGCAGCCAAGGAGTGGGATCCTACGAGCAGTACTTC. Its translation is CASSQGVGSYEQYF.

The chain recombines TRBV6-5 with TRBJ2-7; possibly TRBD1 for D (6 bases). The CDR3 is 17 residues long. Between the trimmed V and J ends, which lost 0 bases and 3 bases, there was a span of 18 bases. In germline, CDR1 is MNHEY, CDR2 SVGAGI. The CDR3 nucleotides read TGTGCCAGCAGTTACTCGAGCCCCACAGGGTTCCTCTACGAGCAGTACTTC. It is translated as CASSYSSPTGFLYEQYF.

This clonotype was observed a few times. The chain recombines TRBV6-1 with TRBJ1-2; a weak D match, TRBD1 (6 bases). CDR3 length: 17 residues. V shed 7 bases and J shed 0 bases, with 21 bases lying between them. Germline CDR1 MNHNS, CDR2 SASEGT. CDR3 DNA sequence: TGTGCCAGCAAGCGACAGGCGGATCCTACTACTAACTATGGCTACACCTTC. Protein product: CASKRQADPTTNYGYTF.

The sample holds a few counts of this clonotype. The CDR3 DNA follows: TGTGCCAGCAGCTTAGGGCAGGGGAGGCATGAGCAGTTCTTC. Its translation: CASSLGQGRHEQFF. This chain connects TRBV7-2 to TRBJ2-1, with D perhaps assigned TRBD1 or TRBD2 (6 bases each). V gave up 1 base and J gave up 8 bases, with 12 bases separating them. The CDR3 loop spans 14 amino acids. Germline values: CDR1 SGHTA, CDR2 FQGNSA.

V gene TRBV7-2 combines with J gene TRBJ2-7, with 10 nucleotides matching TRBD2. Germline loops: CDR1 SGHTA, CDR2 FQGNSA. The CDR3 loop spans 16 amino acids. V shed 1 base and J 7 bases; nucleotides not matched to a gene: 10. For the CDR3, the DNA is TGTGCCAGCAGCTTAGTCTCTCGGCTAGCGGGAGATGAGCAGTACTTC. Its protein is CASSLVSRLAGDEQYF.

This clonotype was observed a few times. The rearrangement links TRBV7-2 to TRBJ2-3, with D unresolved. The CDR3 extends over 15 amino acids. The V gene lost 1 base and the J gene lost 2 bases, with 10 bases spanning the gap. Germline lookup yields CDR1 SGHTA and CDR2 FQGNSA. The DNA of the CDR3 is TGTGCCAGCAGCTTAGTCCTGGGCGACACAGATACGCAGTATTTT. Translated, it gives CASSLVLGDTDTQYF. Full variable domain (rest looked up from reference TRBV7-2 and TRBJ2-3): GAGVSQSPSNKVTEKGKDVELRCDPISGHTALYWYRQSLGQGLEFLIYFQGNSAPDKSGLPSDRFSAERTGGSVSTLTIQRTQQEDSAVYLCASSLVLGDTDTQYFGPGTRLTVL.

This clonotype was seen ten or more times. V gene TRBV6-5 combines with J gene TRBJ2-4; D gene ambiguous. V was clipped by 0 bases and J by 0 bases, with 6 bases between them. Germline V gene data show CDR1 as MNHEY and CDR2 as SVGAGI. The CDR3 has 15 amino acids. In nucleotides, the CDR3 is TGTGCCAGCAGTTACTCGTTACTAGCCAAAAACATTCAGTACTTC. Its protein product is CASSYSLLAKNIQYF.

This clonotype appeared a few times. The chain couples TRBV10-2 to TRBJ1-2; D gene unclear. This CDR3 has 14 residues. Trimming left V 6 bases short and J 1 base short, with 12 bases between. Germline lookup yields CDR1 WSHSY and CDR2 SAAADI. The DNA for the CDR3 is TGCGCCAGCAGCCCAAGGGAACTTAACTATGGCTACACCTTC. This sequence encodes CASSPRELNYGYTF.

This chain joins TRBV6-5 and TRBJ2-5; no clear D gene. Germline V gives CDR1 MNHEY, CDR2 SVGAGI. The V and J ends lost 0 bases and 2 bases respectively, with 7 bases between them. The CDR3 is 14 residues long. CDR3 region: CASSYSVRQETQYF. The CDR3 DNA reads as TGTGCCAGCAGTTACTCGGTCAGGCAAGAGACCCAGTACTTC.

The chain carries TRBV4-3 and TRBJ2-3; 9 bases agree with TRBD2. From germline, CDR1 is LGHNA and CDR2 YSLEER. This CDR3 has 17 residues. The trim removed 1 base at V and 3 bases at J, leaving 8 bases unmatched. The DNA of the CDR3 is TGCGCCAGCAGCCAAGCCGTAGCGGGAGTTAAAACAGATACGCAGTATTTT. It yields the protein CASSQAVAGVKTDTQYF.

This clonotype has more than one count but fewer than ten. The gene calls are TRBV24-1 and TRBJ2-1, with 9 bases lining up with TRBD2. With V trimmed by 5 bases and J by 8 bases, 3 bases remained unmatched. The CDR3 has 13 amino acids. Germline CDR1 is KGHDR and CDR2 is SFDVKD. Here the CDR3 reads CATSVLAGDEQFF. The CDR3 DNA reads TGTGCCACCAGTGTATTAGCGGGAGATGAGCAGTTCTTC.